This T cell receptor beta chain was sequenced for a study of blood T cell repertoires in COVID-19. Measured with immunoSEQ multiplex PCR; TCRdb has only the in-frame clones, and not every one. The table includes more than 90,000 clones, 85% detected once. This CDR3 spans 15 amino acids. The germline V gene encodes CDR1 SGHRS and CDR2 YFSETQ. V was clipped by 4 bases and J by 7 bases; unmatched bases: 5. This clonotype was obtained from a woman in her sixties or seventies with active or convalescent COVID-19. Sequenced sample: peripheral blood. The chain couples TRBV5-1 to TRBJ2-1; TRBD2 matches 13 bases. In DNA, the CDR3 is TGCGCCAGCAGCCCGGAGGGACTAGCGGGGAATGAGCAGTTCTTC. It translates to CASSPEGLAGNEQFF.